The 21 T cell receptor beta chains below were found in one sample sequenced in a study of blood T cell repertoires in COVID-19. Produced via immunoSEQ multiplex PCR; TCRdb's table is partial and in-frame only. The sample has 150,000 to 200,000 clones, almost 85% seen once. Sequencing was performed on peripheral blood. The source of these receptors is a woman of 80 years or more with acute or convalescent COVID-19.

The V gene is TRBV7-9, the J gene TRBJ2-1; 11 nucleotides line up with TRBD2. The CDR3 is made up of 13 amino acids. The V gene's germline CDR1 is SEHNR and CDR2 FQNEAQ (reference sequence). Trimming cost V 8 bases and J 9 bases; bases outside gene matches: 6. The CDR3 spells CASELAGDLEQFF. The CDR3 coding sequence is TGTGCCAGCGAACTAGCGGGAGACCTTGAGCAGTTCTTC.

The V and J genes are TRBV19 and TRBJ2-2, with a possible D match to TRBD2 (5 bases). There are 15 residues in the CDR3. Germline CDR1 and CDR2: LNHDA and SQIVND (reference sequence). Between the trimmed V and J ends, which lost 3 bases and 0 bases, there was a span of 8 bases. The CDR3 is CASSISAANTGELFF. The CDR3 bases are TGTGCCAGTAGTATTAGCGCCGCGAACACCGGGGAGCTGTTTTTT.

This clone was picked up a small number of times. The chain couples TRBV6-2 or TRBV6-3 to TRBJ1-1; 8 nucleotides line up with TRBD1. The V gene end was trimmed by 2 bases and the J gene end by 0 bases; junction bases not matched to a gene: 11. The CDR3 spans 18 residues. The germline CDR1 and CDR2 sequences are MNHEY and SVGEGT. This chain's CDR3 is CASSYAGTGGRMNTEAFF. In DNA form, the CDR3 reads TGTGCCAGCAGTTACGCCGGGACAGGTGGACGGATGAACACTGAAGCTTTCTTT.

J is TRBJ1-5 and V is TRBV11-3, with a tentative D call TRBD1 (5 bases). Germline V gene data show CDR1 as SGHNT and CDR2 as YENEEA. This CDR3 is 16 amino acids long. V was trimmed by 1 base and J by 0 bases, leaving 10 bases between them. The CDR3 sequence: CASSLGYRYSNQPQHF. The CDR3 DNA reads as TGTGCCAGCAGCTTAGGGTACAGGTATAGCAATCAGCCCCAGCATTTT.

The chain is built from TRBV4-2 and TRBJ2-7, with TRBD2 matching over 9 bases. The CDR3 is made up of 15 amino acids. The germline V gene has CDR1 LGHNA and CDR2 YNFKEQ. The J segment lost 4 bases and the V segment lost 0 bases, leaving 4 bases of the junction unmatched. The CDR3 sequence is CASSQDLAGRYEQYF. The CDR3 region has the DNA TGTGCCAGCAGCCAAGACCTAGCGGGACGGTACGAGCAGTACTTC.

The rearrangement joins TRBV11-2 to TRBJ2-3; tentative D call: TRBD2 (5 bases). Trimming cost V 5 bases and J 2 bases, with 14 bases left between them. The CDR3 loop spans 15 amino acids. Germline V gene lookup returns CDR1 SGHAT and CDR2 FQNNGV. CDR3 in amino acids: CASSPQVGDTDTQYF. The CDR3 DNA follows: TGTGCCAGCAGCCCCCAGGTGGGAGACACAGATACGCAGTATTTT.

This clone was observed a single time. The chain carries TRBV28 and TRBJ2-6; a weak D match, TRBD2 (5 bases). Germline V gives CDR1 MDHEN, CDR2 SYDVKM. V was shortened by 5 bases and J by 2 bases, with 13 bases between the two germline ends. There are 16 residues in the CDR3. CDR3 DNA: TGTGCCAGCAGTGAGCCGGGGAAACCTGGGGCCAACGTCCTGACTTTC. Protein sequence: CASSEPGKPGANVLTF.

The CDR3 is CATSRDPLGGGYNEQFF. CDR3 nucleotide sequence: TGTGCCACCAGCAGAGATCCCCTGGGGGGTGGGTACAATGAGCAGTTCTTC. V is TRBV15 and J is TRBJ2-1, with D tentatively TRBD2 (6 bases). This CDR3 has 17 amino acids. Trimming pared 0 bases from V and 4 bases from J, leaving 16 bases between. Germline CDR1 LNHNV, CDR2 YYDKDF (reference sequence).

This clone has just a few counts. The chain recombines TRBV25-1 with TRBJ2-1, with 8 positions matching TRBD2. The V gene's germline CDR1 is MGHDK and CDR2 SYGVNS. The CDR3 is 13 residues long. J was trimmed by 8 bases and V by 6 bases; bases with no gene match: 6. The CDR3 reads CASRSGSGDEQFF. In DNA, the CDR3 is TGTGCCAGCAGAAGCGGGAGTGGAGATGAGCAGTTCTTC.

DNA of the CDR3: TGTGCCAGCTCTAGGGGACAGGAAGCTTTCTTT. Its translation is CASSRGQEAFF. The chain joins TRBV18 to TRBJ1-1; 7 bases map to TRBD1. V trimming: 6 bases; J trimming: 8 bases; junction bases outside the gene matches: 3. CDR3 size: 11 residues. Germline CDR1 and CDR2: KGHSH and LQKENI.

CDR3 in amino acids: CASSLQRWGETQYF. In nucleotides, the CDR3 is TGTGCCAGCAGCTTACAGCGGTGGGGAGAGACCCAGTACTTC. The chain is built from TRBV7-2 and TRBJ2-5; the D gene is possibly TRBD2 (5 bases). Germline CDR1 reads SGHTA; CDR2 reads FQGNSA. This CDR3 spans 14 amino acids. The V gene lost 2 bases and the J gene lost 4 bases, with 11 bases spanning the gap. The variable domain in full, with the rest retrieved from reference TRBV7-2 and TRBJ2-5, is GAGVSQSPSNKVTEKGKDVELRCDPISGHTALYWYRQSLGQGLEFLIYFQGNSAPDKSGLPSDRFSAERTGGSVSTLTIQRTQQEDSAVYLCASSLQRWGETQYFGPGTRLLVL.

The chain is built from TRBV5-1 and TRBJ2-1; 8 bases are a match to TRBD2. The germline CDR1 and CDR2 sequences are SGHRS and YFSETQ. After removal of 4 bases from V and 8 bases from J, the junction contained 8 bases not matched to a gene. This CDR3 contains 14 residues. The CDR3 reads CASSPRGLADEQFF. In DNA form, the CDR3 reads TGCGCCAGCAGCCCACGCGGACTAGCCGATGAGCAGTTCTTC.

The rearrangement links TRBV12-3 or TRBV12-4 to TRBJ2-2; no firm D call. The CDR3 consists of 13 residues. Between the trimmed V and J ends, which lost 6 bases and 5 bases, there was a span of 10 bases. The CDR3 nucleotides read TGTGCCAGCAGCTCCTACTCTACCGGGGAGCTGTTTTTT. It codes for CASSSYSTGELFF.

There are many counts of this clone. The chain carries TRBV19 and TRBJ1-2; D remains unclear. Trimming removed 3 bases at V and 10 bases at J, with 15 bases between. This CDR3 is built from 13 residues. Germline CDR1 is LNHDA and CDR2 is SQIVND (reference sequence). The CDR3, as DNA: TGTGCCAGTAGTATTTGGGCAGAATCCGACTACACCTTC. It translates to CASSIWAESDYTF.

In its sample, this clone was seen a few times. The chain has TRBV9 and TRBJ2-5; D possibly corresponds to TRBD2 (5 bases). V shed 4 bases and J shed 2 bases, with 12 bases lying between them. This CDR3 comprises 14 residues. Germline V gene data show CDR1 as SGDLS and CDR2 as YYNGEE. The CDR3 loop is CASSSDYNQETQYF. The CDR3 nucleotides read TGTGCCAGCAGCTCAGACTACAATCAAGAGACCCAGTACTTC.

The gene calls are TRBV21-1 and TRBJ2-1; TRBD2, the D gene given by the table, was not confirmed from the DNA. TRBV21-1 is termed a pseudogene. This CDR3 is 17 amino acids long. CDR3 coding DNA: TGTGCCAGCAGCAAAGCGCTCAACGGGAGGACGGGGGATGAGCAGTTCTTC. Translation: CASSKALNGRTGDEQFF.

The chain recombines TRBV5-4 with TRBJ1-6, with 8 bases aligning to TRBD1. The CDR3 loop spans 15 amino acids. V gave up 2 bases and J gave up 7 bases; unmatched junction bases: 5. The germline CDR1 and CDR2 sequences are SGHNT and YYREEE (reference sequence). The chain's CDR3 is CASSFKGTGNSPLHF. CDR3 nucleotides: TGTGCCAGCAGCTTTAAAGGGACAGGAAATTCACCCCTCCACTTT. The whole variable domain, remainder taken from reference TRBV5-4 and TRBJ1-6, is ETGVTQSPTHLIKTRGQQVTLRCSSQSGHNTVSWYQQALGQGPQFIFQYYREEENGRGNFPPRFSGLQFPNYSSELNVNALELDDSALYLCASSFKGTGNSPLHFGNGTRLTVT.

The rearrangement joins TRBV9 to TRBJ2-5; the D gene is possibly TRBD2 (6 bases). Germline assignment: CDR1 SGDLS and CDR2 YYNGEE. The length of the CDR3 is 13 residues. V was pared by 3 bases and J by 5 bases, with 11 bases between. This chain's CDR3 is CASSARAGETQYF. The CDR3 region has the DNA TGTGCCAGCAGCGCCCGGGCGGGGGAGACCCAGTACTTC.

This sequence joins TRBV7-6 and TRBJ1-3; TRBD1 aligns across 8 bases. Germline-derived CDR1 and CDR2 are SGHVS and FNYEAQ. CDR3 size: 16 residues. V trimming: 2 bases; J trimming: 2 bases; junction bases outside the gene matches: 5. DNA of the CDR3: TGTGCCAGCAGCTTATTCCAGGGGGCAACTGGAAACACCATATATTTT. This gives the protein CASSLFQGATGNTIYF.

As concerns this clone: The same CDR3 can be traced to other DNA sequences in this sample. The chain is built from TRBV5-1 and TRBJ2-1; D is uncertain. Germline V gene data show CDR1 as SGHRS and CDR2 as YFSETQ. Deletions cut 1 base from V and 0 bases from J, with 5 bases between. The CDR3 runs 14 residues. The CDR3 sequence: CASSLPGSYNEQFF. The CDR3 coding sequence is TGCGCCAGCAGCTTGCCGGGCTCCTACAATGAGCAGTTCTTC.

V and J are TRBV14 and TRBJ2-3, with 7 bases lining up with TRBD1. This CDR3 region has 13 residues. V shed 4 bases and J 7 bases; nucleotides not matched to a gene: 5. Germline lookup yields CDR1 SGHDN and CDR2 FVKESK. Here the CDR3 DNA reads TGTGCCAGCAGCCTCGACAGGGAATATACGCAGTATTTT. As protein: CASSLDREYTQYF.